This T cell receptor (beta chain) was captured by sequencing in a study of human T cells and chemical hapten exposure. General study points: The study found that DPC sensitization did not change TCRs above 1 in 1000 frequency.

V dropped 4 bases and J dropped 2 bases, with 15 bases sitting between them. The CDR3 length is 15 residues. Germline lookup yields CDR1 SQVTM and CDR2 ANQGSEA. Time point: healthy volunteer bleed at 6 weeks. Sequencing started from total RNA isolated from unfractionated whole blood. TCRdb re-analysed the RACE reads in MiXCR, keeping a single row per CDR3 protein. The sample records roughly 80,000 distinct CDR3 sequences, around 9.4% being singletons. To note about this clonotype: The antigen is unknown.

Sequencing was carried out using whole blood. The receptor was derived from a female donor in good health. Some clones in this sample may be carry-over from other donors' samples. The rearrangement uses TRBV29-1 and TRBJ2-1, with D perhaps matching TRBD1 (5 bases). CDR3 region: CSVGLRGRAYNEQFF. The CDR3 region has the DNA TGCAGCGTTGGCCTTAGGGGCAGGGCCTACAATGAGCAGTTCTTC.